The clone carrying this T cell receptor (beta chain) has at least ten counts. V lost 1 base and J lost 5, with 6 bases in between. This CDR3 contains 13 residues. From germline, CDR1 is LGHNA and CDR2 YNFKEQ. Enrollees, about 18 to 89 years old, lived in around 23 US areas. Membership in each cohort depended on participant-reported clinical history. Within 2 weeks before study entry, exposed participants met a COVID-19 case. The entry originates in a study of blood T cell repertoires in COVID-19. Study-wide background: T cells, B-cell-depleted T cells, or PBMCs provided the cDNA or gDNA that served as material.

Sequenced by immunoSEQ multiplex PCR; TCRdb stores in-frame clones only, minus some. The table includes around 250,000 clones, approximately 89% detected once. The chain couples TRBV4-2 to TRBJ2-1, with D hard to call. This receptor was identified in a woman aged 40 to 50 who had been exposed to COVID-19. The sequencing input was PBMCs or T cells enriched from blood (not recorded which). The CDR3 protein is CASSQVADNEQFF. The CDR3 nucleotides are TGTGCCAGCAGCCAAGTTGCAGACAATGAGCAGTTCTTC.